The 9 T cell receptor beta chains below were found in one sample sequenced in a study of blood T cell repertoires in COVID-19. Using immunoSEQ multiplex PCR, the repertoire was profiled, and TCRdb retains in-frame clones only, with some absent. The table has roughly 310,000 clones, approximately 91% seen once. Sequenced sample: PBMCs or T cells enriched from blood (not recorded which). These TCRs come from a woman in her thirties or forties who had recovered from COVID-19.

V and J are TRBV6-5 and TRBJ1-2; weak D call: TRBD1 (6 bases). V gave up 7 bases and J gave up 2 bases, with 11 bases separating them. The CDR3 covers 13 residues. Germline V gene data show CDR1 as MNHEY and CDR2 as SVGAGI. CDR3 region: CASTAGQNYGYTF. CDR3 DNA sequence: TGTGCCAGCACCGCCGGACAGAACTATGGCTACACCTTC.

This clone occurred a few times. The chain has TRBV5-1 and TRBJ2-7, with D maybe TRBD1 (5 bases). The germline V gene encodes CDR1 SGHRS and CDR2 YFSETQ. The CDR3 length is 14 residues. V was cut by 3 bases and J by 6 bases, with 16 bases left in between. The CDR3 region is CASSYGDSWGEQYF. As DNA, the CDR3 is TGCGCCAGCAGCTATGGAGACAGTTGGGGCGAGCAGTACTTC.

This clone was detected only a few times. The rearrangement links TRBV7-9 to TRBJ1-1; 7 bases are shared with TRBD1. The CDR3 length is 14 residues. Germline V lookup: CDR1 SEHNR, CDR2 FQNEAQ (reference sequence). V trimming: 2 bases; J trimming: 7 bases; junction bases outside the gene matches: 7. CDR3 bases: TGTGCCAGCAGCTTAAACAGGGGACAAAATGAAGCTTTCTTT. Translated, it gives CASSLNRGQNEAFF.

The rearrangement uses TRBV18 and TRBJ1-6; D is perhaps TRBD1 (5 bases). The germline V gene encodes CDR1 KGHSH and CDR2 LQKENI. The CDR3 totals 18 residues. V was clipped by 3 bases and J by 9 bases, with 24 bases between them. CDR3 loop: CASSPNSLLQGGGSPLHF. As DNA, the CDR3 is TGTGCCAGCTCACCGAACTCGCTGCTGCAGGGAGGAGGTTCACCCCTCCACTTT.

The gene calls are TRBV5-3 and TRBJ2-1; maybe TRBD2 (6 bases). TRBV5-3 is reported as an ORF; its role is uncertain. Trimming shortened V by 4 bases and J by 0 bases, and 14 bases separated the two germline ends. The CDR3 extends over 16 amino acids. CDR3 amino acids: CARSTIAGSSYNEQFF. Here the CDR3 DNA reads TGTGCCAGAAGCACAATAGCCGGGAGCTCCTACAATGAGCAGTTCTTC.

This clone was counted only a few times. The CDR3 bases are TGTGCCACCAGTGATTTGTGGCGGGAGAATCAGCCCCAGCATTTT. Its protein is CATSDLWRENQPQHF. This sequence joins TRBV24-1 and TRBJ1-5; D is ambiguous. This CDR3 is built from 15 residues. V was trimmed by 0 bases and J by 4 bases, leaving 9 bases between them. Germline values: CDR1 KGHDR, CDR2 SFDVKD.

The chain combines TRBV6-2 or TRBV6-3 with TRBJ2-7; D is uncertain. Germline assignment: CDR1 MNHEY and CDR2 SVGEGT. Trimming shortened V by 6 bases and J by 8 bases, and 14 bases separated the two germline ends. CDR3 length: 12 amino acids. CDR3 coding DNA: TGTGCCAGCAGCCAACTCGGTGCCCAGCAGTACTTC. This translates into CASSQLGAQQYF.

This chain joins TRBV5-1 and TRBJ1-5, with no clear D. The CDR3 totals 14 residues. Germline V gene sequence: CDR1 SGHRS, CDR2 YFSETQ. Trimming took 0 bases from V and 8 from J, leaving 12 bases between them. CDR3 DNA sequence: TGCGCCAGCAGCTTGGTACCTATGAATGAGCCCCAGCATTTT. It encodes CASSLVPMNEPQHF.

The chain joins TRBV4-3 to TRBJ2-1, with 10 bases aligning to TRBD2. The CDR3 sequence is 19 residues long. CDR1 LGHNA and CDR2 YSLEER come from the germline V gene. Trimming took 3 bases from V and 0 from J; bases not matched to a gene: 11. CDR3: CASSQRTSGGWSSYNEQFF. The CDR3 nucleotides are TGCGCCAGCAGCCAGAGGACTAGCGGTGGTTGGAGCTCCTACAATGAGCAGTTCTTC.